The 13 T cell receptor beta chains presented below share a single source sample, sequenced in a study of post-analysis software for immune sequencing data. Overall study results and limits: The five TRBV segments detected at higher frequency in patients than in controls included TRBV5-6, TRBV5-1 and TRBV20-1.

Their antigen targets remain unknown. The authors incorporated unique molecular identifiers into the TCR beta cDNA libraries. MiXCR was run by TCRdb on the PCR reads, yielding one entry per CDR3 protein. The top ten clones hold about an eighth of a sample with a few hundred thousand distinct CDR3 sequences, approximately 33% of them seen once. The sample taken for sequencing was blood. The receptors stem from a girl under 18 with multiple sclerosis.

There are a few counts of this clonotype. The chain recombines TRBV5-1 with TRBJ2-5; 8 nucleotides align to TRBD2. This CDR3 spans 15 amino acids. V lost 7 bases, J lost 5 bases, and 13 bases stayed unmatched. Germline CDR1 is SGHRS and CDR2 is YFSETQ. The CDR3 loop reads CASGDGGAKSETQYF. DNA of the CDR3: TGCGCCAGCGGCGACGGGGGGGCGAAGTCGGAGACCCAGTACTTC.

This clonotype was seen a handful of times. The CDR3 here is CASRMNVGQGDEKLFF. The CDR3 nucleotides read TGTGCCAGCAGGATGAATGTGGGACAGGGGGATGAAAAACTGTTTTTT. V is TRBV12-3 or TRBV12-4 and J is TRBJ1-4; 11 positions match TRBD1. CDR3 length: 16 residues. The V gene end was trimmed by 6 bases and the J gene end by 6 bases; junction bases not matched to a gene: 9.

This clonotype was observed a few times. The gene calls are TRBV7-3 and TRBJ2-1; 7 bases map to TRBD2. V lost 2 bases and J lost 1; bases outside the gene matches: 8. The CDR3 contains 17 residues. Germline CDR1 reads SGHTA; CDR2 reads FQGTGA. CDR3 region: CASSLLGGGDSYNEQFF. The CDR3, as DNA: TGTGCCAGCAGCTTATTGGGTGGGGGGGATTCCTACAATGAGCAGTTCTTC.

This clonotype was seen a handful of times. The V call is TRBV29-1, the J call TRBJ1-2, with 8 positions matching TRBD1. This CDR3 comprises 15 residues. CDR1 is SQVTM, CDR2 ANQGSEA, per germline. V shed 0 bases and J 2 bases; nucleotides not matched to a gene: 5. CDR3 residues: CSVEDRGQENYGYTF. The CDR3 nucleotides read TGCAGCGTTGAAGATCGGGGACAGGAGAACTATGGCTACACCTTC.

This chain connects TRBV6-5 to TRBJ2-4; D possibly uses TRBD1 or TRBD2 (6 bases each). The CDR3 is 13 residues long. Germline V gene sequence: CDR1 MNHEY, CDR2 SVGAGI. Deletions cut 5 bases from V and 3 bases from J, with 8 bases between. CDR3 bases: TGTGCCAGCAGTGGGGGGCTCAAAAACATTCAGTACTTC. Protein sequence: CASSGGLKNIQYF.

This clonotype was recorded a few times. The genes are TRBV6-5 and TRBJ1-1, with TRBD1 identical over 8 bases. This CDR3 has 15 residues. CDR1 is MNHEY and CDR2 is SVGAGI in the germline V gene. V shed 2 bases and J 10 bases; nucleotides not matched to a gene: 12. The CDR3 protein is CASSYDRGLNSLAFF. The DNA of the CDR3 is TGTGCCAGCAGTTACGACAGGGGACTCAACTCTCTAGCTTTCTTT.

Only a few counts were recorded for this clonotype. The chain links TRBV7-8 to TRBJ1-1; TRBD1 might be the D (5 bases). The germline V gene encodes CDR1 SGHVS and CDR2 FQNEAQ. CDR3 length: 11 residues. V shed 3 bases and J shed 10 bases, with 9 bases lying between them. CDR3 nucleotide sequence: TGTGCCAGCAGCTTTGGGGACCGAGCTTTCTTT. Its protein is CASSFGDRAFF.

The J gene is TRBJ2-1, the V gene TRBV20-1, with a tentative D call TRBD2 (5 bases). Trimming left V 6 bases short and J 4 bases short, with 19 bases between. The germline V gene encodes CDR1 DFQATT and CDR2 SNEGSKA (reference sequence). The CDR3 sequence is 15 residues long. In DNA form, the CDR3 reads TGCAGTGCAGGAGGAAGGGCCAGAACATACAATGAGCAGTTCTTC. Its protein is CSAGGRARTYNEQFF.

CDR3 nucleotide sequence: TGTGCCAGCAGTGAAGCCTCGGGGGTGAACACTGAAGCTTTCTTT. Translated, it gives CASSEASGVNTEAFF. This sequence joins TRBV25-1 and TRBJ1-1; possible D gene TRBD1, 5 bases. V was cut by 2 bases and J by 0 bases, with 10 bases left in between. CDR1 MGHDK and CDR2 SYGVNS come from the germline V gene. The CDR3 contains 15 residues.

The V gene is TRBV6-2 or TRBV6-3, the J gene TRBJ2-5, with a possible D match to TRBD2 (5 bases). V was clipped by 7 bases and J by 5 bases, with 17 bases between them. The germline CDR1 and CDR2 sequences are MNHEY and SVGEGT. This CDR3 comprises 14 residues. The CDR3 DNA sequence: TGTGCCAGCACGGGCAGCGGATCCATGGAGACCCAGTACTTC. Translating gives CASTGSGSMETQYF.

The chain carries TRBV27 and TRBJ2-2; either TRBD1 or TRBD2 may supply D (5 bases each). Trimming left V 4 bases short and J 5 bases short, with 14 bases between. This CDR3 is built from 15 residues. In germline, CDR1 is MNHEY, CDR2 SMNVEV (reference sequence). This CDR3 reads CASSYQGGWTGELFF. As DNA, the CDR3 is TGTGCCAGCAGTTATCAGGGCGGGTGGACCGGGGAGCTGTTTTTT.

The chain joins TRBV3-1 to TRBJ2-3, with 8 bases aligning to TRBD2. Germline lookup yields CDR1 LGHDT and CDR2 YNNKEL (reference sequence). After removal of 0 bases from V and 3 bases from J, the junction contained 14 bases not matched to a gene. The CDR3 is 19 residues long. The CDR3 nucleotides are TGTGCCAGCAGCCAAGAGGGCTTGGGGGCGGGGGGAGAAACAGATACGCAGTATTTT. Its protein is CASSQEGLGAGGETDTQYF.

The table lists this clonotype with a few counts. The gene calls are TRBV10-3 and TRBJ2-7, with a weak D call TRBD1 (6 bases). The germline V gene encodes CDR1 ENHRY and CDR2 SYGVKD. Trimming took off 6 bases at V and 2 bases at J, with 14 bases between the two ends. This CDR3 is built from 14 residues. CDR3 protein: CAIRTSQGPYEQYF. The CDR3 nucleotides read TGTGCCATCAGGACGTCCCAGGGGCCCTACGAGCAGTACTTC.